The 8 T cell receptor beta chains given below trace back to one sample, sequenced in a study of control samples from healthy donors and cancer patients. Data came from immunoSEQ multiplex PCR; TCRdb stores just in-frame clones and leaves some out. The repertoire holds about 63,000 clones, 70% to 90% seen once, with 10% to 15% in the top ten. The specimen was PBMCs. These receptors came from a woman between 55 and 75 years old with lung cancer.

This clone was counted a single time. The V gene is TRBV18, the J gene TRBJ2-7; a possible D gene is TRBD2 (6 bases). CDR3 length: 14 amino acids. Germline CDR1 KGHSH, CDR2 LQKENI. Trimming left V 0 bases short and J 4 bases short, with 10 bases between. CDR3 DNA sequence: TGTGCCAGCTCACCACCGACTAGTAAGTACGAGCAGTACTTC. It encodes CASSPPTSKYEQYF.

The chain recombines TRBV3-1 (or the pseudogene TRBV3-2) with TRBJ2-1; D unclear. V gave up 2 bases and J gave up 7 bases, with 9 bases separating them. The CDR3 has 13 amino acids. Germline-derived CDR1 and CDR2 are LGHDT and YNNKEL (reference sequence). This CDR3 is CASSQPRRNEQFF. The CDR3 coding sequence is TGTGCCAGCAGCCAACCCCGTCGTAATGAGCAGTTCTTC.

The chain employs TRBV4-2 and TRBJ1-3; the match to TRBD1 covers 8 bases. Germline CDR1 and CDR2: LGHNA and YNFKEQ. The V segment lost 1 base and the J segment 4 bases; nucleotides outside the gene matches: 3. CDR3 length: 15 residues. CDR3 nucleotides: TGTGCCAGCAGCCAAGTTGGGGACAGGGGAAACACCATATATTTT. This translates into CASSQVGDRGNTIYF.

V gene TRBV28 combines with J gene TRBJ2-7; perhaps TRBD2 as D (7 bases). The ends were cut back, 6 bases at V and 2 bases at J, with 17 bases in the middle. The CDR3 contains 15 residues. Germline V gives CDR1 MDHEN, CDR2 SYDVKM. CDR3 sequence: CASSVGGVSTYEQYF. Here the CDR3 DNA reads TGTGCCAGCAGCGTAGGGGGGGTATCTACCTACGAGCAGTACTTC.

For the CDR3, the DNA is TGTGCCAGCAGTGACAGGGTTAGGACCCAGTACTTC. Its translation is CASSDRVRTQYF. The chain couples TRBV27 to TRBJ2-5; 7 nucleotides agree with TRBD1. The CDR3 is 12 residues long. The J segment lost 7 bases and the V segment lost 5 bases, leaving 4 bases of the junction unmatched. Germline-derived CDR1 and CDR2 are MNHEY and SMNVEV (reference sequence).

J is TRBJ2-1 and V is TRBV24-1; 13 positions match TRBD2. The CDR3 is 17 residues long. CDR1 and CDR2 (germline): KGHDR, SFDVKD. The junction had 4 bases not matched to a gene; V was cut back by 0 bases and J by 6 bases. As DNA, the CDR3 is TGTGCCACCAGTGATTTGCCGGGACTAGCGGGACCCAATGAGCAGTTCTTC. This sequence encodes CATSDLPGLAGPNEQFF.

This rearrangement joins TRBV6-5 to TRBJ2-3; D possibly corresponds to TRBD2 (6 bases). Trimming cost V 5 bases and J 6 bases, with 12 bases left between them. The CDR3 has 13 residues. Germline V gene data show CDR1 as MNHEY and CDR2 as SVGAGI. For the CDR3, the DNA is TGTGCCAGCAGTCCGGGGGACCGGGATACGCAGTATTTT. Residues: CASSPGDRDTQYF.

This rearrangement joins TRBV2 to TRBJ2-3; D remains ambiguous. The CDR3 consists of 17 residues. CDR1 and CDR2 from the germline V gene are SNHLY and FYNNEI. The ends were cut back, 1 base at V and 0 bases at J, with 14 bases in the middle. CDR3 residues: CASSEDALTYSTDTQYF. As DNA, the CDR3 is TGTGCCAGCAGTGAAGACGCTTTGACTTACAGCACAGATACGCAGTATTTT.